The present entry profiles one T cell receptor beta chain with its context. Profiling relied on immunoSEQ multiplex PCR, and the TCRdb table lists in-frame clones only, not all of them. The sample holds around 50,000 clones, 90% to 95% seen once. The CDR3 is 13 residues long. Germline V CDR1 and CDR2: MNHEY, SVGAGI. The V end was cut by 1 base, the J end by 7 bases, with 11 bases between. The data were obtained in a study of cytomegalovirus exposure and HLA in healthy donors. This clonotype originated in a woman aged 18-35 years in good health and CMV-seropositive. The sample was PBMCs. The chain joins TRBV6-5 to TRBJ2-7; D unresolved. The CDR3 DNA is TGTGCCAGCAGTTACTTGGCGGTCGGGGAGCAGTACTTC. Translated: CASSYLAVGEQYF.